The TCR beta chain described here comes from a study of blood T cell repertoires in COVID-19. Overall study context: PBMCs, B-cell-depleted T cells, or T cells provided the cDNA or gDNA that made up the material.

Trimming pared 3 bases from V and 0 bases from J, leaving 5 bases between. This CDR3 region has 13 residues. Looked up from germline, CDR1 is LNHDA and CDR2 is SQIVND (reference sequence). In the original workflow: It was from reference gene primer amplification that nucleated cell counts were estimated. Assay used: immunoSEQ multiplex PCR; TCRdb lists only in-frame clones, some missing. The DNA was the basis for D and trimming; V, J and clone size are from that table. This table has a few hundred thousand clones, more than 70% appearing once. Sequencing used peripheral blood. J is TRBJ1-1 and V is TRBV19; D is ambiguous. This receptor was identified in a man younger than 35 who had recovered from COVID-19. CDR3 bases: TGTGCCAGTAGTATGACATTGAACACTGAAGCTTTCTTT. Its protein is CASSMTLNTEAFF. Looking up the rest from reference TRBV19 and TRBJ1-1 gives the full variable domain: DGGITQSPKYLFRKEGQNVTLSCEQNLNHDAMYWYRQDPGQGLRLIYYSQIVNDFQKGDIAEGYSVSREKKESFPLTVTSAQKNPTAFYLCASSMTLNTEAFFGQGTRLTVV.